The TCR beta chain under discussion was sequenced for a study of blood T cells in healthy people across ages. Study conclusions and caveats: A greater number of naive CD4+ cells and higher diversity distinguished long-lived donors from aged donors.

Germline V lookup: CDR1 SGHDN, CDR2 FVKESK. Trimming shortened V by 1 base and J by 7 bases, and 11 bases separated the two germline ends. This CDR3 is built from 13 residues. Together with a sample-barcoded 5' primer, a J-beta primer mix was included in a second PCR lasting about 7 to 12 cycles. A 12-random-nucleotide template-switch adaptor tagged each cDNA molecule. From the 5' RACE reads, TCRdb called clonotypes with MiXCR, one entry per CDR3 protein. The top ten hold 7% to 9.5% of the sample, which has about 1.5 million distinct CDR3 sequences, around 42% seen once. This clonotype was seen a single time. The antigen remains undetermined.

V and J are TRBV14 and TRBJ2-7; D might be TRBD2 (5 bases). This clonotype was obtained from a woman under 30 in good health. Sequenced: blood. CDR3 residues: CASSQARTGEQYF. CDR3 coding DNA: TGTGCCAGCAGCCAAGCTCGGACGGGGGAGCAGTACTTC.